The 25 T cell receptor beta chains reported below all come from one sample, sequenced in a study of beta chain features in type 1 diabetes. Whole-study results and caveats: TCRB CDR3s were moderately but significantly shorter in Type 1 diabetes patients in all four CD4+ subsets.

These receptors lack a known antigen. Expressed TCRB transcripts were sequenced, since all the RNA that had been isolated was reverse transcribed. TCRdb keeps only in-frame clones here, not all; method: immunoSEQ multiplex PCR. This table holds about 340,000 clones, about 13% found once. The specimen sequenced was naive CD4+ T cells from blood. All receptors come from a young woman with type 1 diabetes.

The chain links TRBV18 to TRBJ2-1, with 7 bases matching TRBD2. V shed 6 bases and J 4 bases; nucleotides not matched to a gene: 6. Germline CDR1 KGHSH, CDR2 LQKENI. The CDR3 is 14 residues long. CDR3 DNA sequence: TGTGCCAGCTCCGAGCTAGCGGAGTACAATGAGCAGTTCTTC. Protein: CASSELAEYNEQFF.

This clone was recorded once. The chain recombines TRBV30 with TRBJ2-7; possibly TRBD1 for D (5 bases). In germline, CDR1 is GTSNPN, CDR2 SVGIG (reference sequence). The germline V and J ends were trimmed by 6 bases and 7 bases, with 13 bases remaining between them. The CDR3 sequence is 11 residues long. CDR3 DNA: TGTGCCTGTCAGGGATCTGGAGAGCAGTACGTC. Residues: CACQGSGEQYV.

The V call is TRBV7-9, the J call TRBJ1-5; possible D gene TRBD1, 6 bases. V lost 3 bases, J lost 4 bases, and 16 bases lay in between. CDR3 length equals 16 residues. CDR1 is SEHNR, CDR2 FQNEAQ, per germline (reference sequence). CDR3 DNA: TGTGCCAGCAGCTTGGGGGCAGGGGCGACAAATCAGCCCCAGCATTTT. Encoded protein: CASSLGAGATNQPQHF.

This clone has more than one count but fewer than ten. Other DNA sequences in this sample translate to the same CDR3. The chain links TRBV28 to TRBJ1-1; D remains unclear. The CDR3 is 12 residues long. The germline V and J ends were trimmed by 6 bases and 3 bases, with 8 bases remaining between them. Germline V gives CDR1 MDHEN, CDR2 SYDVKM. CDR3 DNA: TGTGCCAGCAGCCTTTCTTACACTGAAGCTTTCTTT. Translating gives CASSLSYTEAFF.

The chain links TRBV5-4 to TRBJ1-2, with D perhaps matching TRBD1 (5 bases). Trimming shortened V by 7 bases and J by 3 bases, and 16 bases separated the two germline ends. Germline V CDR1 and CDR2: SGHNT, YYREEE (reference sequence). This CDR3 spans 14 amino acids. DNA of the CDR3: TGTGCCAGCGGCGGCCGGGGGGGGTACTATGGCTACACCTTC. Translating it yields CASGGRGGYYGYTF.

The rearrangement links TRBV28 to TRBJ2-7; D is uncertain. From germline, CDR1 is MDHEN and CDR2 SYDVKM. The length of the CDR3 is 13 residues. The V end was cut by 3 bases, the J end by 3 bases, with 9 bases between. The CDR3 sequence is CASSFTSSYEQYF. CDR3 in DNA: TGTGCCAGCAGTTTCACTTCGAGCTACGAGCAGTACTTC.

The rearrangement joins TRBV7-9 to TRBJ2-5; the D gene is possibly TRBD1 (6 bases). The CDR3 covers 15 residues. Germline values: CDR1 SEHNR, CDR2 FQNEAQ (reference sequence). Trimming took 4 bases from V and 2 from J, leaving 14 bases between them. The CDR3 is CASSSGTFAQETQYF. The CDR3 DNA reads TGTGCCAGCAGCTCCGGGACATTTGCACAAGAGACCCAGTACTTC.

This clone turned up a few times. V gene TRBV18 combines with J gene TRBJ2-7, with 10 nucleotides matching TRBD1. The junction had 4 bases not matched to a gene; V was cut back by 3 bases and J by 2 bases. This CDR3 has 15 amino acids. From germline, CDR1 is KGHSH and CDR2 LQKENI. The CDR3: CASSPTGQGTYEQYF. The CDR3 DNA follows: TGTGCCAGCTCACCCACGGGACAGGGGACCTACGAGCAGTACTTC.

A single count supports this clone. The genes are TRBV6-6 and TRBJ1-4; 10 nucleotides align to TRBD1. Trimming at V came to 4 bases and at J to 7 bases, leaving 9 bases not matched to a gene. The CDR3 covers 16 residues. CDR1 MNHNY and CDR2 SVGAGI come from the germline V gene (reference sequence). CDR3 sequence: CASSSPWDRGFEKLFF. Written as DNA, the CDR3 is TGTGCCAGCAGTTCCCCCTGGGACAGGGGATTTGAAAAACTGTTTTTT.

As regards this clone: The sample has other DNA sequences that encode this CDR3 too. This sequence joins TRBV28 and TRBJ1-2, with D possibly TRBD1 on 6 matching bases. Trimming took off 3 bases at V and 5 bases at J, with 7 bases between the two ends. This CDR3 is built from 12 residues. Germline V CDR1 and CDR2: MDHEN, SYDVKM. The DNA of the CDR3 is TGTGCCAGCAGTTTCACAGGGTATGGCTACACCTTC. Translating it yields CASSFTGYGYTF.

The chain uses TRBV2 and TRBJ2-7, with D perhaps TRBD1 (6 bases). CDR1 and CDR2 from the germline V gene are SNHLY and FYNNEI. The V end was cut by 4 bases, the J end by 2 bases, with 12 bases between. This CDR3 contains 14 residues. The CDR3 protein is CASSAHGQPYEQYV. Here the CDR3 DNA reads TGTGCCAGCAGTGCTCACGGACAGCCCTACGAGCAGTACGTC.

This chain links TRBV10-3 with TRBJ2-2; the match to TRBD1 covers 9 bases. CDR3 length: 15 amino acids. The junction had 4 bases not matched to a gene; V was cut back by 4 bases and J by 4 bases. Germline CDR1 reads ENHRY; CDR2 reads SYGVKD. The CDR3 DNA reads TGTGCCATCAGTGGGACAGGGGCCACCACCGGGGAGCTGTTTTTT. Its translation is CAISGTGATTGELFF.

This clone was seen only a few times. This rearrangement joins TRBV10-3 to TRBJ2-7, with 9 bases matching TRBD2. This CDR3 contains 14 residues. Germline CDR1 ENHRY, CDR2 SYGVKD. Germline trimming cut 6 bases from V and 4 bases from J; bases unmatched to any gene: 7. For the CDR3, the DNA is TGTGCCATCAGCGATAGCGGGAGAGGGTACGAGCAGTACTTC. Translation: CAISDSGRGYEQYF.

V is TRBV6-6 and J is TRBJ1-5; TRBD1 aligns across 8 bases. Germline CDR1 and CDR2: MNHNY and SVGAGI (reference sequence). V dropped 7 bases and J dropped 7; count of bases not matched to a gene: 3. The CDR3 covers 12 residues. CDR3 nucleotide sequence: TGTGCCAGCACCCCAGGGGGCCAGCCCCAGCATTTT. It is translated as CASTPGGQPQHF.

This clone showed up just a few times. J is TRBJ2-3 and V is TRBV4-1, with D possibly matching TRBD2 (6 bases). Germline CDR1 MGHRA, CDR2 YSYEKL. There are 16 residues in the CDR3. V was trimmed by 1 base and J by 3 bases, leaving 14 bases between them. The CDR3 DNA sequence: TGCGCCAGCAGCCAAGTTCCGGGAGTGAGGACAGATACGCAGTATTTT. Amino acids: CASSQVPGVRTDTQYF.

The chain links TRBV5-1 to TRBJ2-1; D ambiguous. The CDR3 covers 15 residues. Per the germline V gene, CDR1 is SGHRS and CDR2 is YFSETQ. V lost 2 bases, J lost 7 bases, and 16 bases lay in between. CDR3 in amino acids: CASSFGGIASNEQFF. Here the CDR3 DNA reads TGCGCCAGCAGCTTCGGTGGTATCGCGTCTAATGAGCAGTTCTTC. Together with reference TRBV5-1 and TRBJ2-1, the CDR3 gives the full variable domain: KAGVTQTPRYLIKTRGQQVTLSCSPISGHRSVSWYQQTPGQGLQFLFEYFSETQRNKGNFPGRFSGRQFSNSRSEMNVSTLELGDSALYLCASSFGGIASNEQFFGPGTRLTVL.

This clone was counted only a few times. The chain's CDR3 is CRPAAAYEQYF. CDR3 nucleotides: TGCAGACCGGCGGCAGCCTACGAGCAGTACTTC. The rearrangement links TRBV20-1 to TRBJ2-7; no reliable D call. CDR1 and CDR2 (germline): DFQATT, SNEGSKA (reference sequence). The CDR3 totals 11 residues.

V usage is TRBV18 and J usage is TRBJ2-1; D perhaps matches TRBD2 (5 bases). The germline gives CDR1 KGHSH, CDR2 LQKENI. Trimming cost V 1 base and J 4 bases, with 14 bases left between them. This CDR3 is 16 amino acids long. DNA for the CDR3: TGTGCCAGCTCACCACGGATCGCGCGGGTATACAATGAGCAGTTCTTC. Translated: CASSPRIARVYNEQFF.

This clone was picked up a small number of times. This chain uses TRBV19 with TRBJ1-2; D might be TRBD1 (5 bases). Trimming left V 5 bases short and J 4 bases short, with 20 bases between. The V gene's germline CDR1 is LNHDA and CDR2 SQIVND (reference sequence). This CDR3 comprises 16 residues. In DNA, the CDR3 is TGTGCCAGTAGTCCCAGGCAAGGGGCGCGTGGCTATGGCTACACCTTC. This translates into CASSPRQGARGYGYTF.

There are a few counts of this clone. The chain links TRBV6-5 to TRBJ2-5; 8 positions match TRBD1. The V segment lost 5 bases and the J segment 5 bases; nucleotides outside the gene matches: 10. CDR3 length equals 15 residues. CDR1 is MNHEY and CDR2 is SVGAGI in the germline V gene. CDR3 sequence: CASSPWTGNRETQYF. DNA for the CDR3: TGTGCCAGCAGTCCCTGGACAGGGAACAGGGAGACCCAGTACTTC.

CDR3 in amino acids: CASSPGGQATAQFNEKLFF. In DNA form, the CDR3 reads TGTGCCAGCTCACCGGGTGGACAGGCGACGGCCCAGTTTAATGAAAAACTGTTTTTT. The rearrangement uses TRBV18 and TRBJ1-4; the match to TRBD1 covers 7 bases. V gave up 3 bases and J gave up 4 bases; unmatched junction bases: 17. The germline V gene has CDR1 KGHSH and CDR2 LQKENI. The CDR3 extends over 19 amino acids.

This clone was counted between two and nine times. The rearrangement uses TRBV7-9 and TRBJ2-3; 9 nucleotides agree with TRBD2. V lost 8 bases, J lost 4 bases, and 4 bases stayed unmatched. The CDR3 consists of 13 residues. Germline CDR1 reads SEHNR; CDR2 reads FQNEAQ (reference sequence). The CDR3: CASQLAGSDTQYF. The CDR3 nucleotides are TGTGCCAGCCAACTAGCGGGCTCAGATACGCAGTATTTT.

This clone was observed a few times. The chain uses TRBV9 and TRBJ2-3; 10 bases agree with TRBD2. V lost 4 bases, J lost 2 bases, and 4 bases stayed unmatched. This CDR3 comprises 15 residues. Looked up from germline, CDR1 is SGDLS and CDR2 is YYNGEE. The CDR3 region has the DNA TGTGCCAGCAGCCCGACTAGCGGGCTCACAGATACGCAGTATTTT. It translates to CASSPTSGLTDTQYF.

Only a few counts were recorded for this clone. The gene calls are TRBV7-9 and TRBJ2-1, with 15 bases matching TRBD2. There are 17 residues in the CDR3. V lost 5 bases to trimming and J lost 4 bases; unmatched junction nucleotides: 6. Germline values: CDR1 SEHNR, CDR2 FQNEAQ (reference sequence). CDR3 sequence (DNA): TGTGCCAGCAGCCCCCGCGGGACTAGCGGGGGGTACAATGAGCAGTTCTTC. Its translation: CASSPRGTSGGYNEQFF.

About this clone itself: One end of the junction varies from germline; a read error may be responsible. CDR3 in DNA: TGTGCCAGCAGCTTAGACCTGCGCAAGCACTTC. The encoded protein is CASSLDLRKHF. The chain is built from TRBV11-2 and TRBJ2-7, with unresolved D. From germline, CDR1 is SGHAT and CDR2 FQNNGV. This CDR3 contains 11 residues. Supplemented by reference TRBV11-2 and TRBJ2-7, the full variable domain reads EAGVAQSPRYKIIEKRQSVAFWCNPISGHATLYWYQQILGQGPKLLIQFQNNGVVDDSQLPKDRFSAERLKGVDSTLKIQPAKLEDSAVYLCASSLDLRKHFGPGTRLTVT.